Below, one T cell receptor beta chain is given with its context. Its target is unknown. There are 14 residues in the CDR3. The V end lost 6 bases, the J end lost 0 bases, and 12 bases lay between the germline ends. Germline V gene data show CDR1 as MNHEY and CDR2 as SMNVEV (reference sequence). The data were taken from a study of OX40 agonist ivuxolimab in advanced cancers. Study information: At 0.01 to 10 mg/kg, ivuxolimab was administered intravenously to patients every 2 weeks. Dose-escalation patients had hepatocellular carcinoma, melanoma, renal cell or head and neck cancer.

Study-wide results and caveats: Normalized T-cell clonal expansion was also low in some nonresponders.

Profiled with immunoSEQ multiplex PCR; TCRdb holds only in-frame clones, not every one. The sample consists of about 38,000 clones, 65% to 80% of them appearing once. The specimen comprised CD4+ or CD8+ T cells sorted from blood, sampled in a trial of the OX40 agonist ivuxolimab. The clonotype comes from an adult with an advanced solid tumor such as melanoma, head and neck, liver or kidney cancer. This sequence joins TRBV27 and TRBJ2-7, with D possibly called TRBD1 or TRBD2 (5 bases each). The CDR3 here is CASRRRGGSYEQYF. In DNA form, the CDR3 reads TGTGCCAGCAGGCGTCGTGGGGGCTCCTACGAGCAGTACTTC.